The 18 T cell receptor beta chains reported below all come from one sample, sequenced in a study of CD8 T cells in ankylosing spondylitis (TCRdb year 2017). Receptor libraries were prepared by 5' RACE. Sequencer: Illumina HiSeq 2500. The public reads were reprocessed in TCRdb via fastp at Q25 and MiXCR, keeping in-frame beta chains. Identical CDR3 protein sequences are pooled into one entry, listed with their most common genes and DNA. This sample has more than 250,000 distinct CDR3 sequences in its table, and roughly 10% of those were observed once. The ten most abundant clones make up 9.1% of the sample. What was sequenced was blood, either unsorted or a sorted T cell fraction (not recorded which). The origin of the receptors is a female donor with ankylosing spondylitis or in good health (not recorded which).

Only a few counts were recorded for this clonotype. The chain combines TRBV6-6 with TRBJ2-7; possible D gene TRBD2, 6 bases. CDR3 size: 13 residues. CDR1 and CDR2 (germline): MNHNY, SVGAGI (reference sequence). V was shortened by 6 bases and J by 2 bases, with 11 bases between the two germline ends. The CDR3 here is CASRRTTTYEQYF. The CDR3 DNA is TGTGCCAGCAGACGGACTACAACCTACGAGCAGTACTTC.

This clonotype turned up a few times. The chain employs TRBV5-1 and TRBJ2-7; D uncertain. Germline CDR1 SGHRS, CDR2 YFSETQ. V lost 0 bases to trimming and J lost 4 bases, with 8 bases between them. This CDR3 spans 13 amino acids. As DNA, the CDR3 is TGCGCCAGCAGCTTGGGAGCAGTATACGAGCAGTACTTC. Its protein is CASSLGAVYEQYF.

Details on this clonotype: A clone one base away is much larger, so this may be a read error. V gene TRBV21-1 combines with J gene TRBJ2-4; the table's D gene call, TRBD1, was not cross checked with the DNA. TRBV21-1 is a listed pseudogene. This CDR3 has 13 residues. The CDR3 coding sequence is TGTGCCAGCTTTGACAGGGCCCAAAACATTCAGTCCTTC. It is translated as CASFDRAQNIQSF.

Ten or more counts support this clonotype. This chain uses TRBV7-2 with TRBJ2-7; D is undetermined. Germline V gives CDR1 SGHTA, CDR2 FQGNSA. V shed 2 bases and J shed 2 bases, with 10 bases lying between them. The CDR3 covers 14 residues. CDR3 loop: CASSLHTAAYEQYF. CDR3 coding DNA: TGTGCCAGCAGCTTACACACAGCTGCCTACGAGCAGTACTTC.

This clonotype was detected many times. The chain links TRBV28 to TRBJ2-1; D might be TRBD2 (5 bases). Germline assignment: CDR1 MDHEN and CDR2 SYDVKM. This CDR3 contains 14 residues. Trimming removed 2 bases at V and 9 bases at J, with 14 bases between. CDR3 region: CASSLGARTFEQFF. The CDR3 nucleotides read TGTGCCAGCAGTTTAGGAGCCCGGACTTTTGAGCAGTTCTTC. The full variable domain, with the rest looked up from reference TRBV28 and TRBJ2-1, is DVKVTQSSRYLVKRTGEKVFLECVQDMDHENMFWYRQDPGLGLRLIYFSYDVKMKEKGDIPEGYSVSREKKERFSLILESASTNQTSMYLCASSLGARTFEQFFGPGTRLTVL.

This clonotype was picked up many times. J is TRBJ1-2 and V is TRBV5-1; 9 bases fit TRBD1. The germline V gene has CDR1 SGHRS and CDR2 YFSETQ. The CDR3 has 15 amino acids. V dropped 0 bases and J dropped 4; count of bases not matched to a gene: 4. Here the CDR3 DNA reads TGCGCCAGCAGCTTGGAGGGACAGGGACCCTATGGCTACACCTTC. This translates into CASSLEGQGPYGYTF.

At least ten counts were recorded for this clonotype. The chain is built from TRBV28 and TRBJ2-2, with no clear D. The CDR3 contains 17 residues. Trimming took off 8 bases at V and 1 base at J, with 20 bases between the two ends. Germline CDR1 reads MDHEN; CDR2 reads SYDVKM. The CDR3 DNA sequence: TGTGCCAGCGGTGGTGGCGTTTCGCAGATGAACACCGGGGAGCTGTTTTTT. Amino acids: CASGGGVSQMNTGELFF. Supplemented by reference TRBV28 and TRBJ2-2, the full variable domain reads DVKVTQSSRYLVKRTGEKVFLECVQDMDHENMFWYRQDPGLGLRLIYFSYDVKMKEKGDIPEGYSVSREKKERFSLILESASTNQTSMYLCASGGGVSQMNTGELFFGEGSRLTVL.

This clonotype was recorded at least ten times. The chain uses TRBV5-1 and TRBJ1-1, with D perhaps TRBD1 (6 bases). The CDR3 contains 14 residues. Germline values: CDR1 SGHRS, CDR2 YFSETQ. V gave up 0 bases and J gave up 3 bases, with 9 bases separating them. For the CDR3, the DNA is TGCGCCAGCAGCTTGGATACAGGGTACACTGAAGCTTTCTTT. Translated: CASSLDTGYTEAFF.

The chain employs TRBV5-1 and TRBJ2-3, with a tentative D call TRBD1 (5 bases). V was cut by 3 bases and J by 2 bases, with 13 bases left in between. Germline V lookup: CDR1 SGHRS, CDR2 YFSETQ. The CDR3 consists of 15 residues. The CDR3 here is CASSYSGNPTDTQYF. In DNA, the CDR3 is TGCGCCAGCAGCTATTCAGGGAACCCCACAGATACGCAGTATTTT.

This clonotype was counted at least ten times. CDR3 in DNA: TGCAGTGCTAGCAGACAAGGGGGCACCGGGGAGCTGTTTTTT. Its protein is CSASRQGGTGELFF. The V gene is TRBV20-1, the J gene TRBJ2-2; perhaps TRBD1 as D (6 bases). Between the trimmed V and J ends, which lost 3 bases and 4 bases, there was a span of 12 bases. The CDR3 totals 14 residues. Germline V gene lookup returns CDR1 DFQATT and CDR2 SNEGSKA (reference sequence).

This clonotype has a count of ten or more. The CDR3 nucleotides are TGTGCCAGCAGCGCTTCGGACAGTTGCTACGAGCAGTACTTC. It specifies CASSASDSCYEQYF. This chain joins TRBV21-1 and TRBJ2-7; TRBD1, the D gene given by the table, was not confirmed from the DNA. TRBV21-1 is a recognized pseudogene. The length of the CDR3 is 14 residues.

In this sample, this clonotype turned up many times. V and J are TRBV29-1 and TRBJ2-7, with D perhaps TRBD1 (6 bases). This CDR3 has 13 residues. Germline V lookup: CDR1 SQVTM, CDR2 ANQGSEA. The V end was cut by 4 bases, the J end by 3 bases, with 13 bases between. The CDR3 region has the DNA TGCAGCGTTGGGTCAAGGACAGACTACGAGCAGTACTTC. Its translation is CSVGSRTDYEQYF.

This clonotype showed up just a few times. The chain combines TRBV7-2 with TRBJ1-3; perhaps TRBD1 as D (5 bases). The germline V gene has CDR1 SGHTA and CDR2 FQGNSA. The length of the CDR3 is 14 residues. Trimming removed 6 bases at V and 0 bases at J, with 9 bases between. The DNA for the CDR3 is TGTGCCAGCAGACGCGGGGGCTCTGGAAACACCATATATTTT. Amino acid sequence: CASRRGGSGNTIYF. The full variable domain, completed using reference TRBV7-2 and TRBJ1-3, is GAGVSQSPSNKVTEKGKDVELRCDPISGHTALYWYRQSLGQGLEFLIYFQGNSAPDKSGLPSDRFSAERTGGSVSTLTIQRTQQEDSAVYLCASRRGGSGNTIYFGEGSWLTVV.

This clonotype was observed a handful of times. The chain carries TRBV5-1 and TRBJ2-7; 9 bases line up with TRBD1. This CDR3 is built from 13 residues. Germline V lookup: CDR1 SGHRS, CDR2 YFSETQ. V gave up 4 bases and J gave up 6 bases; unmatched junction bases: 5. CDR3: CASSRTGVSEQYF. The CDR3 DNA reads as TGCGCCAGCAGCCGGACAGGGGTATCCGAGCAGTACTTC.

There are many counts of this clonotype. J is TRBJ2-1 and V is TRBV20-1, with no clear D. This CDR3 has 12 amino acids. The V and J ends lost 0 bases and 6 bases respectively, with 6 bases between them. The germline gives CDR1 DFQATT, CDR2 SNEGSKA (reference sequence). The CDR3 sequence: CSARDLVNEQFF. The CDR3 DNA reads TGCAGTGCTAGAGATCTTGTCAATGAGCAGTTCTTC.

The chain couples TRBV5-4 to TRBJ2-1; D is unresolved. CDR3 size: 13 residues. Trimming shortened V by 2 bases and J by 6 bases, and 9 bases separated the two germline ends. Germline CDR1 and CDR2: SGHNT and YYREEE (reference sequence). The chain's CDR3 is CASSFQDINEQFF. The CDR3 region has the DNA TGTGCCAGCAGCTTTCAAGACATCAATGAGCAGTTCTTC.

This chain connects TRBV5-5 to TRBJ1-1; D gene uncertain. The V end was cut by 4 bases, the J end by 0 bases, with 10 bases between. The CDR3 spans 14 residues. The germline gives CDR1 SGHKS, CDR2 YYEKEE (reference sequence). Here the CDR3 reads CASSTNPVNTEAFF. The CDR3 coding sequence is TGTGCCAGCAGCACCAACCCGGTGAACACTGAAGCTTTCTTT.

The CDR3 sequence: CASRLEGGRNADTQYF. The CDR3 nucleotides are TGTGCCAGTAGACTCGAAGGGGGGAGAAACGCAGATACGCAGTATTTT. The chain has TRBV19 and TRBJ2-3; D could derive from TRBD1 or TRBD2 (6 bases each). This CDR3 region has 16 residues. The V end was cut by 6 bases, the J end by 4 bases, with 20 bases between. The germline V gene encodes CDR1 LNHDA and CDR2 SQIVND (reference sequence).